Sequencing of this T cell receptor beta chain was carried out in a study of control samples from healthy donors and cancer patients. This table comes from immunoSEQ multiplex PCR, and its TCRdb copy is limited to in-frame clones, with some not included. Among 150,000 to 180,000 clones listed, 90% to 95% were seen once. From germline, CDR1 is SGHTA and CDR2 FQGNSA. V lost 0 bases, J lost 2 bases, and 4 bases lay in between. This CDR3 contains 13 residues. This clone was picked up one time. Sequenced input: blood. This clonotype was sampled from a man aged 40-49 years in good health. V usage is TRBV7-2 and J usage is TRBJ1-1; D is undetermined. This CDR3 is CASSLAANTEAFF. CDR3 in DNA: TGTGCCAGCAGCTTAGCCGCTAACACTGAAGCTTTCTTT.